This T cell receptor beta chain was found in a study of human T cells and chemical hapten exposure. Study summary: During the roughly 25-week study period, patients had diphenylcyclopropenone applied to the scalp every week.

Documented time point: patch test 1, 2 weeks after DPC sensitization. Described treatment: therapeutic diphenylcyclopropenone sensitization with weekly scalp DPC. This clonotype was seen a few times. The target antigen is unknown. Broader study findings: The immune response of these alopecia patients might not match healthy individuals'. Expanded TCRs grouped into significantly more large CDR3 similarity clusters than controls produced.

Germline values: CDR1 SGHTA, CDR2 FQGTGA. V gave up 2 bases and J gave up 2 bases; unmatched junction bases: 5. This CDR3 comprises 15 residues. Methods used by the authors: Counting gave a median of around 90,000 TCRs per sample, with values ranging from about 20,000 to 750,000. TCRdb used MiXCR to reprocess the RACE reads, holding one entry per CDR3 protein. TCRdb, not the authors, supplied the V and J calls. The sample consists of 65,000 to 95,000 distinct CDR3 sequences, around 11% of them appearing once. The clonotype comes from a woman between 55 and 75 years old with alopecia areata. Some clones in this sample may be carry-over from other donors' samples. The sequences come from whole blood, collected in connection with sensitization to the hapten diphenylcyclopropenone (DPC). The genes are TRBV7-3 and TRBJ2-5; 7 bases line up with TRBD2. CDR3 DNA sequence: TGTGCCAGCAGCTTACTGACTAGCCCTCAAGAGACCCAGTACTTC. This encodes CASSLLTSPQETQYF.